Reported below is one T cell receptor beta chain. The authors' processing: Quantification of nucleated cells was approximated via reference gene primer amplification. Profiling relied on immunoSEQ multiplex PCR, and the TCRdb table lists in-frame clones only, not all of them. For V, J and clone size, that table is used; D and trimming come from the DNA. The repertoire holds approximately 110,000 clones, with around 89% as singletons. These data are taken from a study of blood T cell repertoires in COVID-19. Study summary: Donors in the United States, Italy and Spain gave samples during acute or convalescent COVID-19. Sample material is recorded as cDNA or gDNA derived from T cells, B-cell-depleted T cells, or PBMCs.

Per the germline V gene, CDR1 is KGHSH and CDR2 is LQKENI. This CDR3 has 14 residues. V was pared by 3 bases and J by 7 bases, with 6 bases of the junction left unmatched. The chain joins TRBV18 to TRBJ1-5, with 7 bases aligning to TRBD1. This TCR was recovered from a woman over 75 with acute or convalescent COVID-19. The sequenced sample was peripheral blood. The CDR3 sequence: CASSPGTAVQPQHF. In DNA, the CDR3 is TGTGCCAGCTCACCCGGGACAGCAGTCCAGCCCCAGCATTTT.